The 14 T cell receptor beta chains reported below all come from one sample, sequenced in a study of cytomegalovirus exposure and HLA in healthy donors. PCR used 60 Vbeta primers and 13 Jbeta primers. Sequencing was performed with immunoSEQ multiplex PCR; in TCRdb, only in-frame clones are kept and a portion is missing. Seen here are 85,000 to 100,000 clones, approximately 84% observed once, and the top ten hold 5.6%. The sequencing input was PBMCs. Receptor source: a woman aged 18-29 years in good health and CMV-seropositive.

This CDR3 reads CASSTTGTGLYEQYF. CDR3 sequence (DNA): TGCGCCAGCAGCACCACCGGGACAGGCCTATACGAGCAGTACTTC. The chain recombines TRBV5-1 with TRBJ2-5; 8 bases agree with TRBD1. The J call may not be correct, given that the DNA end is closer to TRBJ2-7. The V gene's germline CDR1 is SGHRS and CDR2 YFSETQ. The CDR3 extends over 15 amino acids.

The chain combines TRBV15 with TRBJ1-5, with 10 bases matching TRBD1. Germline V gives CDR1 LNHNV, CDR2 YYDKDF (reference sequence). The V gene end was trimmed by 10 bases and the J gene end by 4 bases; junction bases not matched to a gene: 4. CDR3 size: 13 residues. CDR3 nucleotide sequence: TGTGCCATCGCGGGACAGGGGAATCAGCCCCAGCATTTT. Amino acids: CAIAGQGNQPQHF.

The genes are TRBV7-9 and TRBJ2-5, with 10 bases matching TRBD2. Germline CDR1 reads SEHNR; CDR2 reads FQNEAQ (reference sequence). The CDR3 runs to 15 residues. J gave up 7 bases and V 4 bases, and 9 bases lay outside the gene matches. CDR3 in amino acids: CASSSLAGAGGTQYF. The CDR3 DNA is TGTGCCAGCAGCTCTCTAGCGGGGGCCGGAGGGACCCAGTACTTC.

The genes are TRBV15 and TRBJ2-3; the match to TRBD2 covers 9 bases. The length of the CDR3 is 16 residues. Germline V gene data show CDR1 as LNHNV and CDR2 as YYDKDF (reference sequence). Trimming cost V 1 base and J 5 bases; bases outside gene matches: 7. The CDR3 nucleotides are TGTGCCACCAGCAGAGTGGGCGGGGGGGCACGAGATACGCAGTATTTT. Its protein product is CATSRVGGGARDTQYF.

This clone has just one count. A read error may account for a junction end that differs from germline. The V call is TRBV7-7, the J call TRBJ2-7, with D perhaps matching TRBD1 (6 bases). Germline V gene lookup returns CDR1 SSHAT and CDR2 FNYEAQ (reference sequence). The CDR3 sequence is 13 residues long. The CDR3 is CASSWDTGYEQYF. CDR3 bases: TGTGCTAGCAGCTGGGACACGGGCTACGAGCAGTACTTC.

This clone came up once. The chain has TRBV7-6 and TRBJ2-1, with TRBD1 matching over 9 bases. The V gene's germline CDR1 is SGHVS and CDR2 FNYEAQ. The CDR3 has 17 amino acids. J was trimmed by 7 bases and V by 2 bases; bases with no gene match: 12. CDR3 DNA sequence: TGTGCCAGCAGCTTATGGGCCTGGGACAGGGTGGGTAATGAGCAGTTCTTC. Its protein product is CASSLWAWDRVGNEQFF.

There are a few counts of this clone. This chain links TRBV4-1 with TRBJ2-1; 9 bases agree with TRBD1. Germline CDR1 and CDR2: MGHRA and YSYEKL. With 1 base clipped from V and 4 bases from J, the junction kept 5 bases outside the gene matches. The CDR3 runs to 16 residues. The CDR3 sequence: CASSQVSGTGYNEQFF. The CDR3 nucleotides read TGCGCCAGCAGCCAAGTCTCCGGGACAGGGTACAATGAGCAGTTCTTC.

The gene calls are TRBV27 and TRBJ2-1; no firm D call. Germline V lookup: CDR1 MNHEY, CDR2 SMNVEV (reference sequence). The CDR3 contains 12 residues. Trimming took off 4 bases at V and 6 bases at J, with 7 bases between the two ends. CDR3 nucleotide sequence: TGTGCCAGCAGTTACCCCAGCAATGAGCAGTTCTTC. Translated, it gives CASSYPSNEQFF.

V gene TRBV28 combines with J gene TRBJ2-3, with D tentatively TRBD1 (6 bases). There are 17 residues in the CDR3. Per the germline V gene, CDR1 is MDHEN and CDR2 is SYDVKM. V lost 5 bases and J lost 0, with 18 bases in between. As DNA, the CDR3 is TGTGCCAGCAGTCCTCCCAAAGGACAGCTAAGCACAGATACGCAGTATTTT. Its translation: CASSPPKGQLSTDTQYF.

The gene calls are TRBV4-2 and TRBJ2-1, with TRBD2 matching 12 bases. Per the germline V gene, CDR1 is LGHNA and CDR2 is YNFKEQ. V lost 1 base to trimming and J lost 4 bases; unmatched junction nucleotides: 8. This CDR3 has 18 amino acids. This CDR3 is CASSQAATSGSEYNEQFF. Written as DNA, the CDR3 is TGTGCCAGCAGCCAAGCTGCGACTAGCGGGAGTGAGTACAATGAGCAGTTCTTC.

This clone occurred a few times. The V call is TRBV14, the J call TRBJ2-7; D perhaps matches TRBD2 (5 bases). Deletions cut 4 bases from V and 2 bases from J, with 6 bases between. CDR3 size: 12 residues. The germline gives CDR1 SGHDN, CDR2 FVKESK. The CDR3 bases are TGTGCCAGCAGCCTGGGAGCCTACGAGCAGTACTTC. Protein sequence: CASSLGAYEQYF.

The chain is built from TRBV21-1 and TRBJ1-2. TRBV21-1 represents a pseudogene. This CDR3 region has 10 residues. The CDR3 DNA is TGTGCCAGCTCCGGTCATGGCTACACCTTC. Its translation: CASSGHGYTF.

The CDR3 sequence is CASSLLQDEQFF. DNA for the CDR3: TGTGCCAGCAGTTTACTACAGGATGAGCAGTTCTTC. This chain uses TRBV28 with TRBJ2-1; a weak D match, TRBD1 (5 bases). Germline CDR1 MDHEN, CDR2 SYDVKM. This CDR3 has 12 amino acids. The V end lost 2 bases, the J end lost 8 bases, and 7 bases lay between the germline ends.

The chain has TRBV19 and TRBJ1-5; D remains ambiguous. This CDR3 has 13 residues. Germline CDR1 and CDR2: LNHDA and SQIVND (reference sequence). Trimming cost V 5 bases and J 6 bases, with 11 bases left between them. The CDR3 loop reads CASSWQEGQPQHF. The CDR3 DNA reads TGTGCCAGTAGTTGGCAGGAGGGTCAGCCCCAGCATTTT.